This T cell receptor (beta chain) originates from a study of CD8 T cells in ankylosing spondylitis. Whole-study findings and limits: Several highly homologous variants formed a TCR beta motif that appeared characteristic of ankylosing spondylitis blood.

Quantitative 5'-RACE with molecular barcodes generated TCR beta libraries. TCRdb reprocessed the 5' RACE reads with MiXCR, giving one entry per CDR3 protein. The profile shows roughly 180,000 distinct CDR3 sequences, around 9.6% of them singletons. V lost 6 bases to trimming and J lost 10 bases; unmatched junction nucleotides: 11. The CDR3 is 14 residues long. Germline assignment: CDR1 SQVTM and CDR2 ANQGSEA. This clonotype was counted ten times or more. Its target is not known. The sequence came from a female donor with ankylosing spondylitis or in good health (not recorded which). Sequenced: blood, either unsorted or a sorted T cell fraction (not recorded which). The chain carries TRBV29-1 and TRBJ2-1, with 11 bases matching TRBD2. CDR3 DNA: TGCAGCGTCCCCACTAGCGGGAGTTCCGGGGAGCAGTTCTTC. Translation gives CSVPTSGSSGEQFF.